This T cell receptor (beta chain) was profiled in a study of blood T cell repertoires in COVID-19. The CDR3 is made up of 17 amino acids. Per the germline V gene, CDR1 is LNHDA and CDR2 is SQIVND (reference sequence). J lost 4 bases, V lost 5 bases, and 11 bases had no gene match. Produced via immunoSEQ multiplex PCR; TCRdb's table is partial and in-frame only. The profile shows tens of thousands of clones, approximately 94% of them singletons. The chain carries TRBV19 and TRBJ2-1, with 10 bases matching TRBD2. This receptor was obtained from a human donor in a cohort sampled during active COVID-19. The sample consisted of peripheral blood. The CDR3 protein is CASSSPQLAGPYNEQFF. CDR3 DNA sequence: TGTGCCAGTAGTTCGCCCCAACTAGCGGGGCCGTACAATGAGCAGTTCTTC.